This T cell receptor (beta chain) is from a study of T cell responses to AZD1222 COVID-19 vaccine. With regard to this clone: Its antigen is not known.

Per the germline V gene, CDR1 is LNHNV and CDR2 is YYDKDF (reference sequence). This CDR3 is 13 amino acids long. V was clipped by 6 bases and J by 6 bases, with 15 bases between them. Clones were read by immunoSEQ multiplex PCR, and TCRdb kept only the in-frame ones, dropping some. The table lists roughly 180,000 clones, around 91% of them singletons. Study-level findings and limits: It should be noted that donors were predominantly white British and more often female, and clonal diversity was possibly underestimated. Seropositive status at baseline applied to only a handful of AZD1222 recipients. Reports say nearly half of spike-specific TCRs go after unmutated variant regions.

The chain links TRBV15 to TRBJ2-7, with a tentative D call TRBD1 (6 bases). Sequenced here: peripheral blood, sampled on day 0 of AZD1222 vaccination. The source is an adult in good health. CDR3 in amino acids: CATRDGGRREQYF. CDR3 coding DNA: TGTGCCACCAGGGATGGGGGCCGTCGCGAGCAGTACTTC.